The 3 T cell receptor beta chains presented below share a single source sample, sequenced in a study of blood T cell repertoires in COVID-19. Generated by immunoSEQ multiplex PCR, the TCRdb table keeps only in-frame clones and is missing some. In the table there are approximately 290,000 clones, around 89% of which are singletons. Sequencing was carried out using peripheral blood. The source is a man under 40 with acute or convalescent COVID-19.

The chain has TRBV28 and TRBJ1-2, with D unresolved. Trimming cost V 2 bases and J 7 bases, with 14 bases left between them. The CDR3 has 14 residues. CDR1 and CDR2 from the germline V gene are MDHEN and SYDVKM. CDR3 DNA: TGTGCCAGCAGTTTACCAGTATCATCTTCTGGCTACACCTTC. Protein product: CASSLPVSSSGYTF.

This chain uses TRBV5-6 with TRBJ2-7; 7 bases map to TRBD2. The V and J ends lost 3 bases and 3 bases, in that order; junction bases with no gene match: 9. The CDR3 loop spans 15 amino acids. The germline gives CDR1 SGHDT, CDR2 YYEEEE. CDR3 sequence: CASSSGRGGVYEQYF. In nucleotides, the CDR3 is TGTGCCAGCAGCTCGGGTCGGGGAGGGGTCTACGAGCAGTACTTC. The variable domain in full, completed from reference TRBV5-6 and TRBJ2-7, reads DAGVTQSPTHLIKTRGQQVTLRCSPKSGHDTVSWYQQALGQGPQFIFQYYEEEERQRGNFPDRFSGHQFPNYSSELNVNALLLGDSALYLCASSSGRGGVYEQYFGPGTRLTVT.

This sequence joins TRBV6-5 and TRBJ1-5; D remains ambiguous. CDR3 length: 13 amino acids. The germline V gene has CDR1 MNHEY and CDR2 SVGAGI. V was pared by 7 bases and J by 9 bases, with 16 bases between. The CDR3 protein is CASTDNVMRPQHF. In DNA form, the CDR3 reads TGTGCCAGCACCGACAACGTAATGCGGCCCCAGCATTTT.